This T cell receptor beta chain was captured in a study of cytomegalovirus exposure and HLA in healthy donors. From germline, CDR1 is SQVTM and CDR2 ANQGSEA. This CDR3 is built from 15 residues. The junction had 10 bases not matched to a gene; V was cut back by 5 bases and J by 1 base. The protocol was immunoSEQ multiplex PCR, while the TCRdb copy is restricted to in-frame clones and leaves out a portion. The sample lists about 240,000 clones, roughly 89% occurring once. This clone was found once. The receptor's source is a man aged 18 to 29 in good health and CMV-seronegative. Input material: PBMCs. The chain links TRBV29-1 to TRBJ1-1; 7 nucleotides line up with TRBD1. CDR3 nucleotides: TGCAGCGTTTACCCCACAGGGGCGGGGAACACTGAAGCTTTCTTT. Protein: CSVYPTGAGNTEAFF.